A single sample is the source of the 17 T cell receptor beta chains below, sequenced in a study of cytomegalovirus exposure and HLA in healthy donors. TCRdb keeps only in-frame clones here, not all; method: immunoSEQ multiplex PCR. Counted here are over 250,000 clones, around 85% occurring once; the ten biggest clones make up around 1%. The sequenced sample consisted of PBMCs. Every receptor here comes from a woman under 30 in good health and CMV-seronegative.

The rearrangement links TRBV27 to TRBJ2-7; D perhaps matches TRBD2 (6 bases). This CDR3 comprises 19 residues. CDR1 and CDR2 from the germline V gene are MNHEY and SMNVEV (reference sequence). The germline V and J ends were trimmed by 6 bases and 1 base, with 28 bases remaining between them. The CDR3, as DNA: TGTGCCAGCAGCATCCGGAGGGGCCCAAGGGGAAGCTTTTCCTACGAGCAGTACTTC. This encodes CASSIRRGPRGSFSYEQYF.

The chain uses TRBV10-3 and TRBJ2-5, with TRBD1 matching over 7 bases. The J segment lost 2 bases and the V segment lost 4 bases, leaving 1 base of the junction unmatched. In germline, CDR1 is ENHRY, CDR2 SYGVKD. The CDR3 covers 13 residues. This CDR3 is CAISGQGQETQYF. The DNA for the CDR3 is TGTGCCATCAGTGGACAGGGTCAAGAGACCCAGTACTTC.

The chain has TRBV18 and TRBJ1-1; possibly TRBD1 for D (6 bases). V lost 1 base and J 4 bases, leaving 13 bases between the germline ends. CDR1 is KGHSH and CDR2 is LQKENI in the germline V gene. The CDR3 runs 15 residues. Written as DNA, the CDR3 is TGTGCCAGCTCACCACTCGCAGGGGAAGGCACTGAAGCTTTCTTT. Amino acids: CASSPLAGEGTEAFF.

The rearrangement uses TRBV9 and TRBJ2-2, with 7 bases lining up with TRBD1. The CDR3 runs 15 residues. With V trimmed by 3 bases and J by 7 bases, 9 bases remained unmatched. CDR1 and CDR2 (germline): SGDLS, YYNGEE. The CDR3 nucleotides read TGTGCCAGCAGCGGACAGGGTAACCTCCTCGGGGAGCTGTTTTTT. Encoded protein: CASSGQGNLLGELFF. The whole variable domain, filled in from reference TRBV9 and TRBJ2-2, reads DSGVTQTPKHLITATGQRVTLRCSPRSGDLSVYWYQQSLDQGLQFLIQYYNGEERAKGNILERFSAQQFPDLHSELNLSSLELGDSALYFCASSGQGNLLGELFFGEGSRLTVL.

The rearrangement joins TRBV5-1 to TRBJ2-3; a possible D gene is TRBD2 (6 bases). CDR1 and CDR2 from the germline V gene are SGHRS and YFSETQ. V lost 0 bases, J lost 0 bases, and 11 bases lay in between. This CDR3 contains 16 residues. CDR3 region: CASSLGRGPSTDTQYF. CDR3 DNA: TGCGCCAGCAGCTTGGGGCGGGGACCGAGCACAGATACGCAGTATTTT.

This clone was found a few times. The chain employs TRBV9 and TRBJ2-5; TRBD2 matches 7 bases. Trimming at V came to 4 bases and at J to 5 bases, leaving 11 bases not matched to a gene. The CDR3 covers 15 residues. Per germline, CDR1 SGDLS and CDR2 YYNGEE. The CDR3 spells CASSMSGAREETQYF. CDR3 bases: TGTGCCAGCAGCATGAGCGGGGCTAGGGAGGAGACCCAGTACTTC.

The gene calls are TRBV29-1 and TRBJ1-1; TRBD1 is a possible D gene (6 bases). CDR3 length: 12 residues. Trimming took off 5 bases at V and 11 bases at J, with 18 bases between the two ends. Looked up from germline, CDR1 is SQVTM and CDR2 is ANQGSEA. Written as DNA, the CDR3 is TGCAGCGTTCTACCTGGACAGCCGCTCGCTTTCTTT. Its protein product is CSVLPGQPLAFF.

The rearrangement links TRBV5-1 to TRBJ2-7; possible D gene TRBD2, 6 bases. Germline CDR1 and CDR2: SGHRS and YFSETQ. The CDR3 is 15 amino acids. V shed 2 bases and J shed 3 bases, with 15 bases lying between them. This CDR3 reads CASSLSAGIGYEQYF. As DNA, the CDR3 is TGCGCCAGCAGCTTAAGTGCGGGAATTGGCTACGAGCAGTACTTC.

The gene calls are TRBV19 and TRBJ2-2; 12 bases are a match to TRBD2. Germline loops: CDR1 LNHDA, CDR2 SQIVND (reference sequence). There are 16 residues in the CDR3. The V segment lost 5 bases and the J segment 3 bases; nucleotides outside the gene matches: 4. The CDR3 region is CASSLTSGGYTGELFF. CDR3 coding DNA: TGTGCCAGTAGTTTAACTAGCGGGGGGTACACCGGGGAGCTGTTTTTT.

This clone has only one observation. The chain carries TRBV29-1 and TRBJ2-7, with a tentative D call TRBD1 (6 bases). Germline loops: CDR1 SQVTM, CDR2 ANQGSEA. CDR3 size: 11 residues. The germline V and J ends were trimmed by 8 bases and 9 bases, with 17 bases remaining between them. The CDR3 nucleotides read TGCAGCTTTTCTTACAGGGCGGGGCAGTACTTC. Amino acid sequence: CSFSYRAGQYF.

This rearrangement joins TRBV28 to TRBJ2-7; 10 nucleotides agree with TRBD2. The CDR3 has 17 amino acids. The germline V gene encodes CDR1 MDHEN and CDR2 SYDVKM. J was trimmed by 3 bases and V by 3 bases; bases with no gene match: 11. The CDR3 DNA follows: TGTGCCAGCAGTTTGACCCTTATAGCGGGGGGATTCTACGAGCAGTACTTC. Its protein product is CASSLTLIAGGFYEQYF.

The chain links TRBV6-5 to TRBJ1-1; D ambiguous. The CDR3 totals 14 residues. Looked up from germline, CDR1 is MNHEY and CDR2 is SVGAGI. Trimming removed 2 bases at V and 3 bases at J, with 10 bases between. The CDR3 DNA reads as TGTGCCAGCAGTTACGAGAGAGAGGACACTGAAGCTTTCTTT. The encoded protein is CASSYEREDTEAFF.

The chain couples TRBV27 to TRBJ1-4; 10 bases line up with TRBD1. Germline trimming cut 3 bases from V and 12 bases from J; bases unmatched to any gene: 10. The CDR3 runs 15 residues. Germline V CDR1 and CDR2: MNHEY, SMNVEV (reference sequence). Here the CDR3 reads CASSFQDRGPVELFF. The CDR3 nucleotides read TGTGCCAGCAGTTTTCAAGACAGGGGGCCTGTAGAACTGTTTTTT.

The CDR3, as DNA: TGTGCCATCAGTCTACTAGCGGGGGACTACGAGCAGTACTTC. Encoded protein: CAISLLAGDYEQYF. The genes are TRBV10-3 and TRBJ2-7, with 11 bases lining up with TRBD2. Germline CDR1 reads ENHRY; CDR2 reads SYGVKD. This CDR3 has 14 residues. Trimming removed 5 bases from V and 3 bases from J; junction bases left unmatched: 3.

This clone was detected once. This chain joins TRBV9 and TRBJ2-3; a weak D match, TRBD2 (7 bases). Between the trimmed V and J ends, which lost 2 bases and 4 bases, there was a span of 17 bases. CDR3 length: 16 residues. In germline, CDR1 is SGDLS, CDR2 YYNGEE. This CDR3 reads CASSVYWEGEADTQYF. CDR3 coding DNA: TGTGCCAGCAGCGTGTATTGGGAGGGGGAGGCAGATACGCAGTATTTT.

The V call is TRBV5-6, the J call TRBJ2-7; D perhaps matches TRBD1 (5 bases). Germline assignment: CDR1 SGHDT and CDR2 YYEEEE. This CDR3 has 15 amino acids. V gave up 3 bases and J gave up 0 bases, with 13 bases separating them. CDR3 residues: CASSSRQKSSYEQYF. The CDR3 DNA is TGTGCCAGCAGCTCCCGACAGAAGAGCTCCTACGAGCAGTACTTC. The entire variable domain, with the rest obtained from reference TRBV5-6 and TRBJ2-7, is as follows: DAGVTQSPTHLIKTRGQQVTLRCSPKSGHDTVSWYQQALGQGPQFIFQYYEEEERQRGNFPDRFSGHQFPNYSSELNVNALLLGDSALYLCASSSRQKSSYEQYFGPGTRLTVT.

This chain joins TRBV9 and TRBJ1-1; D uncertain. Germline values: CDR1 SGDLS, CDR2 YYNGEE. The CDR3 length is 15 residues. V gave up 3 bases and J gave up 1 base, with 13 bases separating them. CDR3 DNA sequence: TGTGCCAGCAGCGCCCGCAGGAAACCGAACACTGAAGCTTTCTTT. As protein: CASSARRKPNTEAFF.